A single count supports the clone carrying this T cell receptor (beta chain). The repertoire was sequenced with immunoSEQ multiplex PCR; TCRdb's copy has only in-frame clones and lacks some. Among approximately 310,000 clones listed, under 90% were seen once. This sample was taken from a study of blood T cell repertoires in COVID-19. J gave up 9 bases and V 3 bases, and 6 bases lay outside the gene matches. This CDR3 spans 13 amino acids. This sequence joins TRBV12-3 or TRBV12-4 and TRBJ2-7, with 9 bases lining up with TRBD2. Material: PBMCs or T cells enriched from blood (not recorded which). This clonotype was sampled from a man between 60 and 75 years old who had recovered from COVID-19. DNA of the CDR3: TGTGCCAGCAGTTTGGCTAGCGGGACCCCGCAGTACTTC. This gives the protein CASSLASGTPQYF.